Shown below are 27 T cell receptor beta chains from a single sample sequenced in a study of blood T cell repertoires in COVID-19. Profiled with immunoSEQ multiplex PCR; TCRdb holds only in-frame clones, not every one. Of over 150,000 clones in the sample, about 79% were seen once. The sample taken for sequencing was peripheral blood. The receptors here all came from a human donor in a cohort sampled during active COVID-19.

The V call is TRBV2, the J call TRBJ2-2, with TRBD2 as a possible D gene (5 bases). The V end lost 4 bases, the J end lost 2 bases, and 14 bases lay between the germline ends. The length of the CDR3 is 16 residues. Germline V lookup: CDR1 SNHLY, CDR2 FYNNEI. The CDR3: CASSASGTLNTGELFF. In nucleotides, the CDR3 is TGTGCCAGCAGTGCGTCGGGAACCCTTAACACCGGGGAGCTGTTTTTT.

In DNA form, the CDR3 reads TGCGCCAGCAGCCCACGGACTAGCGGACACTCCTACAATGAGCAGTTCTTC. This translates into CASSPRTSGHSYNEQFF. This chain uses TRBV4-1 with TRBJ2-1; 10 bases map to TRBD2. After removal of 4 bases from V and 0 bases from J, the junction contained 6 bases not matched to a gene. The CDR3 length is 17 residues. Germline V gene lookup returns CDR1 MGHRA and CDR2 YSYEKL.

A few counts support this clone. The genes are TRBV13 and TRBJ1-1, with a tentative D call TRBD1 (6 bases). The CDR3 spans 15 residues. Trimming took 0 bases from V and 3 from J, leaving 11 bases between them. Germline CDR1 PRHDT, CDR2 FYEKMQ (reference sequence). For the CDR3, the DNA is TGTGCCAGCAGCTTAGGACAGGGCATTTACACTGAAGCTTTCTTT. Residues: CASSLGQGIYTEAFF.

The chain combines TRBV18 with TRBJ2-1; TRBD2 agrees at 14 bases. Germline V gene sequence: CDR1 KGHSH, CDR2 LQKENI. The CDR3 extends over 16 amino acids. J was trimmed by 2 bases and V by 4 bases; bases with no gene match: 1. The CDR3 nucleotides read TGTGCCAGCTCACGACTAGCGGGAGGGACCTACAATGAGCAGTTCTTC. Protein product: CASSRLAGGTYNEQFF.

The chain has TRBV4-1 and TRBJ2-7; D remains unclear. The germline V and J ends were trimmed by 0 bases and 4 bases, with 13 bases remaining between them. CDR3 length: 15 residues. Germline values: CDR1 MGHRA, CDR2 YSYEKL. CDR3 region: CASSQEHSNRYEQYF. Here the CDR3 DNA reads TGCGCCAGCAGCCAAGAGCACAGTAATAGATACGAGCAGTACTTC.

This clone was detected many times. This sequence joins TRBV9 and TRBJ2-7, with 9 nucleotides matching TRBD2. V trimming: 0 bases; J trimming: 4 bases; junction bases outside the gene matches: 8. The CDR3 has 16 amino acids. Germline lookup yields CDR1 SGDLS and CDR2 YYNGEE. The CDR3 here is CASSVGAGGGAYEQYF. For the CDR3, the DNA is TGTGCCAGCAGCGTAGGGGCGGGAGGGGGCGCATACGAGCAGTACTTC.

At least ten counts were recorded for this clone. Other nucleotide sequences in the sample specify the same CDR3. This chain uses TRBV28 with TRBJ1-2; no firm D call. V was cut by 6 bases and J by 5 bases, with 10 bases left in between. Germline-derived CDR1 and CDR2 are MDHEN and SYDVKM. The CDR3 is 12 amino acids. Here the CDR3 DNA reads TGTGCCAGCAGCCTCGAGGCGTATGGCTACACCTTC. Protein sequence: CASSLEAYGYTF.

This clone appeared once. The rearrangement uses TRBV6-5 and TRBJ1-2, with TRBD1 as a possible D gene (6 bases). V gave up 5 bases and J gave up 6 bases, with 13 bases separating them. CDR3 length: 13 residues. The germline gives CDR1 MNHEY, CDR2 SVGAGI. As DNA, the CDR3 is TGTGCCAGCAGTACGGGGGGCAGGAATGGCTACACCTTC. Protein product: CASSTGGRNGYTF.

The V and J genes are TRBV4-2 and TRBJ2-5; D might be TRBD1 (6 bases). The V end lost 1 base, the J end lost 5 bases, and 14 bases lay between the germline ends. This CDR3 is built from 15 residues. Germline lookup yields CDR1 LGHNA and CDR2 YNFKEQ. The CDR3 DNA reads as TGTGCCAGCAGCCAAGGTCTAAGGGGGATTGAGACCCAGTACTTC. Residues: CASSQGLRGIETQYF.

J is TRBJ2-3 and V is TRBV10-3; D ambiguous. The germline V gene encodes CDR1 ENHRY and CDR2 SYGVKD. The CDR3 spans 16 residues. Trimming shortened V by 3 bases and J by 5 bases, and 18 bases separated the two germline ends. CDR3 loop: CAISELRKSTQDTQYF. CDR3 in DNA: TGTGCCATCAGTGAATTGAGGAAATCGACCCAAGATACGCAGTATTTT.

In DNA, the CDR3 is TGTGCCAGCAGTTATCGGGTCCTACATAGCAATCAGCCCCAGCATTTT. Translation: CASSYRVLHSNQPQHF. The chain has TRBV6-6 and TRBJ1-5; no definite D call. Between the trimmed V and J ends, which lost 3 bases and 0 bases, there was a span of 12 bases. This CDR3 is built from 16 residues. Germline V gives CDR1 MNHNY, CDR2 SVGAGI (reference sequence).

The sample holds one count of this clone. The CDR3, as DNA: TGTGCCAGCCGACGGACCGGGGTCGACACTGAAGCTTTCTTT. Translating gives CASRRTGVDTEAFF. The V call is TRBV11-2, the J call TRBJ1-1; the D is unclear. CDR3 size: 14 residues. CDR1 is SGHAT, CDR2 FQNNGV, per germline. V was clipped by 8 bases and J by 3 bases, with 16 bases between them.

V and J are TRBV28 and TRBJ2-7; 10 positions agree with TRBD2. Germline CDR1 reads MDHEN; CDR2 reads SYDVKM. The V segment lost 6 bases and the J segment 7 bases; nucleotides outside the gene matches: 12. The CDR3 contains 15 residues. The CDR3, as DNA: TGTGCCAGCAGGTCGTACAGCGGGAGGGCCCGAGAGCAGTACTTC. This gives the protein CASRSYSGRAREQYF.

The chain links TRBV5-1 to TRBJ2-2; 9 bases match TRBD1. This CDR3 comprises 15 residues. J lost 7 bases, V lost 3 bases, and 7 bases had no gene match. Per the germline V gene, CDR1 is SGHRS and CDR2 is YFSETQ. CDR3 amino acids: CASSSDRGRIGELFF. CDR3 DNA sequence: TGCGCCAGCAGCTCGGACAGGGGAAGGATCGGGGAGCTGTTTTTT. The full variable domain, its missing parts supplied by reference TRBV5-1 and TRBJ2-2, is KAGVTQTPRYLIKTRGQQVTLSCSPISGHRSVSWYQQTPGQGLQFLFEYFSETQRNKGNFPGRFSGRQFSNSRSEMNVSTLELGDSALYLCASSSDRGRIGELFFGEGSRLTVL.

This clone was counted a single time. The chain recombines TRBV18 with TRBJ2-1; perhaps TRBD2 as D (6 bases). Looked up from germline, CDR1 is KGHSH and CDR2 is LQKENI. The CDR3 spans 18 residues. Deletions cut 3 bases from V and 1 base from J, with 19 bases between. The CDR3 loop reads CASSPGPPSDRSYNEQFF. DNA of the CDR3: TGTGCCAGCTCACCCGGCCCCCCTAGCGACCGATCCTACAATGAGCAGTTCTTC.

The rearrangement links TRBV11-2 to TRBJ2-2; D unclear. Germline CDR1 and CDR2: SGHAT and FQNNGV. The CDR3 spans 11 residues. V dropped 6 bases and J dropped 5 bases, with 4 bases sitting between them. The DNA of the CDR3 is TGTGCCAGCAGGAGGACCGGGGAGCTGTTTTTT. It specifies CASRRTGELFF.

V and J are TRBV25-1 and TRBJ2-2, with 7 bases aligning to TRBD2. Losses at the gene ends were 6 bases for V and 4 bases for J; bases not matched to a gene: 8. The length of the CDR3 is 15 residues. Germline lookup yields CDR1 MGHDK and CDR2 SYGVNS. In DNA form, the CDR3 reads TGTGCCAGCAGACGGGACTGGGAGGGCACCGGGGAGCTGTTTTTT. Protein sequence: CASRRDWEGTGELFF.

The chain carries TRBV19 and TRBJ2-3, with 8 bases matching TRBD1. The CDR3 has 12 amino acids. Germline CDR1 and CDR2: LNHDA and SQIVND (reference sequence). Unmatched junction bases numbered 2, after V lost 6 bases and J lost 6 bases. The CDR3, as DNA: TGTGCCAGTAGGACAGGGGATGATACGCAGTATTTT. Amino acid sequence: CASRTGDDTQYF.

The rearrangement uses TRBV6-5 and TRBJ2-2; TRBD2 matches 7 bases. Trimming at V came to 6 bases and at J to 4 bases, leaving 5 bases not matched to a gene. Germline V gene sequence: CDR1 MNHEY, CDR2 SVGAGI. CDR3 size: 14 residues. CDR3 sequence: CASRLTGGTGELFF. As DNA, the CDR3 is TGTGCCAGCAGATTGACGGGGGGCACCGGGGAGCTGTTTTTT.

The CDR3 protein is CASSFISTDTQYF. The CDR3 DNA follows: TGTGCCAGCAGTTTTATCAGCACAGATACGCAGTATTTT. The V call is TRBV9, the J call TRBJ2-3, with no clear D. V lost 5 bases, J lost 0 bases, and 7 bases lay in between. Germline V gives CDR1 SGDLS, CDR2 YYNGEE. The CDR3 totals 13 residues.

This clone was counted many times. The chain couples TRBV28 to TRBJ2-2; the D is unclear. CDR1 MDHEN and CDR2 SYDVKM come from the germline V gene. The CDR3 runs 15 residues. V shed 7 bases and J shed 1 base, with 13 bases lying between them. The CDR3 spells CASTTVELNTGELFF. DNA for the CDR3: TGTGCCAGCACCACGGTGGAGCTGAACACCGGGGAGCTGTTTTTT.

The J gene is TRBJ2-1, the V gene TRBV3-1 (or the pseudogene TRBV3-2); D gene ambiguous. V was trimmed by 1 base and J by 8 bases, leaving 3 bases between them. Germline V CDR1 and CDR2: LGHDT, YNNKEL (reference sequence). The CDR3 runs 11 residues. CDR3 in amino acids: CASSQVDEQFF. The CDR3 DNA is TGTGCCAGCAGCCAAGTCGATGAGCAGTTCTTC.

The sample holds one count of this clone. The gene calls are TRBV6-6 and TRBJ2-2, with 12 bases fitting TRBD2. Germline lookup yields CDR1 MNHNY and CDR2 SVGAGI (reference sequence). Trimming removed 8 bases from V and 5 bases from J; junction bases left unmatched: 6. This CDR3 has 15 residues. As DNA, the CDR3 is TGTGCCAGCGAATACGGACTAGCGGGGACCGGGGAGCTGTTTTTT. This codes for CASEYGLAGTGELFF.

The rearrangement links TRBV11-2 to TRBJ2-5; 11 bases line up with TRBD2. The CDR3 runs to 18 residues. Germline assignment: CDR1 SGHAT and CDR2 FQNNGV. The V segment lost 5 bases and the J segment 7 bases; nucleotides outside the gene matches: 18. The CDR3 loop is CASSARVSLAGVGGTQYF. CDR3 bases: TGTGCCAGCAGCGCTCGCGTATCACTAGCGGGAGTGGGGGGGACCCAGTACTTC.

This clone came up a few times. The chain employs TRBV5-1 and TRBJ1-6; D call uncertain. This CDR3 contains 14 residues. The V end lost 1 base, the J end lost 8 bases, and 10 bases lay between the germline ends. Germline values: CDR1 SGHRS, CDR2 YFSETQ. This CDR3 is CASSLRTRDSPLHF. CDR3 nucleotide sequence: TGCGCCAGCAGCTTGCGGACGAGGGATTCACCCCTCCACTTT.

The chain carries TRBV13 and TRBJ1-5; TRBD1 agrees at 12 bases. The CDR3 sequence is 17 residues long. J lost 2 bases, V lost 4 bases, and 6 bases had no gene match. Germline assignment: CDR1 PRHDT and CDR2 FYEKMQ (reference sequence). CDR3 DNA sequence: TGTGCCAGCAGCTCCCGGGACAGGGGGCTTGGCAATCAGCCCCAGCATTTT. Protein sequence: CASSSRDRGLGNQPQHF.

The chain combines TRBV28 with TRBJ1-4; D may be TRBD1 (6 bases). Trimming stripped 6 bases from V and 7 bases from J, with 15 bases between. Germline CDR1 reads MDHEN; CDR2 reads SYDVKM. The CDR3 sequence is 14 residues long. In nucleotides, the CDR3 is TGTGCCAGCAGAAGGGGGGGAAGCGGTGAAAAACTGTTTTTT. Protein product: CASRRGGSGEKLFF.